This TCR beta chain was recovered during a study of blood T cell repertoires in COVID-19. Per germline, CDR1 MNHEY and CDR2 SVGAGI. The CDR3 length is 14 residues. V lost 7 bases and J 4 bases, leaving 16 bases between the germline ends. Profiled with immunoSEQ multiplex PCR; TCRdb holds only in-frame clones, not every one. The sample lists about 170,000 clones, 80% to 90% occurring once. The gene calls are TRBV6-5 and TRBJ1-1; weak D call: TRBD1 (6 bases). The sequence derives from a woman of 80 years or more with acute or convalescent COVID-19. The source material was peripheral blood. This CDR3 reads CASKMGALGTEAFF. CDR3 DNA sequence: TGTGCCAGCAAGATGGGGGCGCTGGGCACTGAAGCTTTCTTT.